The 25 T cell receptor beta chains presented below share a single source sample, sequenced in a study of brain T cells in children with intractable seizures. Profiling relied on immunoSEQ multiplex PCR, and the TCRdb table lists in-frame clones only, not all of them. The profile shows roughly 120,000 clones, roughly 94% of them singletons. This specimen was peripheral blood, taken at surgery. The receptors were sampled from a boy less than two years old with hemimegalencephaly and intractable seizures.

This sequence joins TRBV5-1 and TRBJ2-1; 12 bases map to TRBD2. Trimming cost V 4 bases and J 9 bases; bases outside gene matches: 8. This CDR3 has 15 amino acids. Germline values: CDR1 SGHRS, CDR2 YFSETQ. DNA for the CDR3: TGCGCCAGCAGCCTAGGACTAGCGGGAACGATTGAGCAGTTCTTC. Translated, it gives CASSLGLAGTIEQFF.

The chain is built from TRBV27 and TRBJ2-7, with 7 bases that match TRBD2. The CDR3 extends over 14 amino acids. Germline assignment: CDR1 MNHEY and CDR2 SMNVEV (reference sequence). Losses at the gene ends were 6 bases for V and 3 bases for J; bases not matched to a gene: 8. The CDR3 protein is CASSTGGAFYEQYF. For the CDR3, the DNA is TGTGCCAGCAGCACGGGGGGAGCCTTCTACGAGCAGTACTTC.

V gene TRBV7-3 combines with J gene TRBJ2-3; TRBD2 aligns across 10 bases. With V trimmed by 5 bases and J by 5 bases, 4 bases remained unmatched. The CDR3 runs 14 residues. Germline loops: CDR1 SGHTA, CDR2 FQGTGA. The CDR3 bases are TGTGCCAGCAGCCCCTTAGCGGGAGGAGATACGCAGTATTTT. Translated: CASSPLAGGDTQYF.

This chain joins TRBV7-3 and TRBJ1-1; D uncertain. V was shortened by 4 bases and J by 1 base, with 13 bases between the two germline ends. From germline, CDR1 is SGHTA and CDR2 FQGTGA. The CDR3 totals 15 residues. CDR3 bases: TGTGCCAGCAGCTCGAATCCGGGTCCGAACACTGAAGCTTTCTTT. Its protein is CASSSNPGPNTEAFF. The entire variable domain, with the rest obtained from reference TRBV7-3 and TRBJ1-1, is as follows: GAGVSQTPSNKVTEKGKYVELRCDPISGHTALYWYRQSLGQGPEFLIYFQGTGAADDSGLPNDRFFAVRPEGSVSTLKIQRTERGDSAVYLCASSSNPGPNTEAFFGQGTRLTVV.

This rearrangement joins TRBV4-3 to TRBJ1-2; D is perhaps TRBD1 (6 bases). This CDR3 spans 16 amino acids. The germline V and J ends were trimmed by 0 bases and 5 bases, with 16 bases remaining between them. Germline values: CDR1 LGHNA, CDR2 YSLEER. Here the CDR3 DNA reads TGCGCCAGCAGCCAAGATGGTATAGGACAGATTTATGGCTACACCTTC. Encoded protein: CASSQDGIGQIYGYTF.

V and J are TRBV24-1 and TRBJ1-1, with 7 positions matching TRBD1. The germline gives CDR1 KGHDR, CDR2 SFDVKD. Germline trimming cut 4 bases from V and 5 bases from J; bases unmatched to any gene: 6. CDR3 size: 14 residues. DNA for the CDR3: TGTGCCACCAGTGACTTGACAGGGAGGACTGAAGCTTTCTTT. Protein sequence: CATSDLTGRTEAFF.

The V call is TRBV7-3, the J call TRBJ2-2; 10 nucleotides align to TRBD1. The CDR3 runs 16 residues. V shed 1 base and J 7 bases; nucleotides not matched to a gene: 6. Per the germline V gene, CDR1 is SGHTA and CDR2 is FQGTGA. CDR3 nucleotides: TGTGCCAGCAGCTTAAACCGACAGGGGGCTGGCGGGGAGCTGTTTTTT. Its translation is CASSLNRQGAGGELFF.

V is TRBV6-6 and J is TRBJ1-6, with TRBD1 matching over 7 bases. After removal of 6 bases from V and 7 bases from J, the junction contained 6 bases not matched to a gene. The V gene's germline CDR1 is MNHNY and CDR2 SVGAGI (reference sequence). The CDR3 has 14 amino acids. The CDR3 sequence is CASSNRGGNSPLHF. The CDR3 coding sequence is TGTGCCAGCAGCAACAGGGGAGGGAATTCACCCCTCCACTTT.

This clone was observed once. CDR3 in DNA: TGTGCCAGCAGTTTATGGGCAGGCGGGCACTATGGCTACACCTTC. Its protein is CASSLWAGGHYGYTF. The J gene is TRBJ1-2, the V gene TRBV27; no clear D. The CDR3 length is 15 residues. Trimming took off 1 base at V and 3 bases at J, with 12 bases between the two ends. Per germline, CDR1 MNHEY and CDR2 SMNVEV (reference sequence).

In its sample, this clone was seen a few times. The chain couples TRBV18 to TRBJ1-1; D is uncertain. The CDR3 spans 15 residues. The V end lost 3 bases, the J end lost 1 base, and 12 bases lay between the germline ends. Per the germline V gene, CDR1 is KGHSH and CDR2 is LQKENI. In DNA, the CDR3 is TGTGCCAGCTCACCTCAAGAGGCAGCGAACACTGAAGCTTTCTTT. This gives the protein CASSPQEAANTEAFF.

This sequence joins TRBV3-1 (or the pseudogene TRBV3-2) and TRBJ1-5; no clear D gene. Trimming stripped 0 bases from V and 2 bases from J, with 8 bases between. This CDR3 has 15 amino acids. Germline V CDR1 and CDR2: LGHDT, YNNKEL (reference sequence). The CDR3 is CASSQDERGNQPQHF. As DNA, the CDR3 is TGTGCCAGCAGCCAAGACGAAAGGGGCAATCAGCCCCAGCATTTT.

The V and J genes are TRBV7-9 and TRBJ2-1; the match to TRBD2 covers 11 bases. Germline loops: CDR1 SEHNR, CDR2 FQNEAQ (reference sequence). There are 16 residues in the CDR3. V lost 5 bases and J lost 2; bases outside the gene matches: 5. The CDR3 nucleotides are TGTGCCAGCAGCCAAGGGACTAGCGGAGCCTACAATGAGCAGTTCTTC. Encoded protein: CASSQGTSGAYNEQFF.

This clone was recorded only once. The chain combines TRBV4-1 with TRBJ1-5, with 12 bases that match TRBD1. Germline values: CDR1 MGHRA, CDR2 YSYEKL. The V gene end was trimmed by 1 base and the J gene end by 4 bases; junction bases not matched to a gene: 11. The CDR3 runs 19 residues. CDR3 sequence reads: CASSQGSGQGAQGNQPQHF. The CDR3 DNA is TGCGCCAGCAGCCAAGGTTCGGGACAGGGGGCGCAGGGGAATCAGCCCCAGCATTTT.

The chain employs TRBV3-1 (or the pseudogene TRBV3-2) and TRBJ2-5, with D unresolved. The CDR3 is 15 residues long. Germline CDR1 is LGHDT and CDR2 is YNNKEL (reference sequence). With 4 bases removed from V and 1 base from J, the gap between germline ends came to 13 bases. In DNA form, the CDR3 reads TGTGCCAGCAGCCCGGCTCAAGCGACCCAAGAGACCCAGTACTTC. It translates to CASSPAQATQETQYF.

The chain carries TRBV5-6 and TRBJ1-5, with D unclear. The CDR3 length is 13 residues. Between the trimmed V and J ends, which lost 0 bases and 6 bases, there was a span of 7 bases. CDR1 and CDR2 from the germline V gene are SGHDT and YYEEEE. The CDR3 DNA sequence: TGTGCCAGCAGCTTGGGGGGAAGTCAGCCCCAGCATTTT. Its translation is CASSLGGSQPQHF. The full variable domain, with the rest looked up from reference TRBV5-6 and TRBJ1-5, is DAGVTQSPTHLIKTRGQQVTLRCSPKSGHDTVSWYQQALGQGPQFIFQYYEEEERQRGNFPDRFSGHQFPNYSSELNVNALLLGDSALYLCASSLGGSQPQHFGDGTRLSIL.

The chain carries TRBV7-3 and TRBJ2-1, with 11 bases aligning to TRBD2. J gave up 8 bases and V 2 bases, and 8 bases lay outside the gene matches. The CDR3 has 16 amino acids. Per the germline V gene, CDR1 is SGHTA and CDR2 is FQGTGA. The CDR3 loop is CASSLQLAGVWDEQFF. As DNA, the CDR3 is TGTGCCAGCAGCTTACAACTAGCGGGAGTTTGGGATGAGCAGTTCTTC.

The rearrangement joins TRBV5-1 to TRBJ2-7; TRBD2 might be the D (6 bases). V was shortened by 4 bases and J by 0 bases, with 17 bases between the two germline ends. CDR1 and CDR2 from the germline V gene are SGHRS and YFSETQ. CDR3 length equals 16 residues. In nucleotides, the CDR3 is TGCGCCAGCAGCCCAGTGGGGGGTCCACACTCCTACGAGCAGTACTTC. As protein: CASSPVGGPHSYEQYF.

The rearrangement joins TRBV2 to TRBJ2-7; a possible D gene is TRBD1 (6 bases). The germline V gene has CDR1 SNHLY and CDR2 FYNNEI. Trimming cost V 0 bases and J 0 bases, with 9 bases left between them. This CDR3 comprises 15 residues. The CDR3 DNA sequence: TGTGCCAGCAGTGAAGCACAGGGTTACTCCTACGAGCAGTACTTC. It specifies CASSEAQGYSYEQYF.

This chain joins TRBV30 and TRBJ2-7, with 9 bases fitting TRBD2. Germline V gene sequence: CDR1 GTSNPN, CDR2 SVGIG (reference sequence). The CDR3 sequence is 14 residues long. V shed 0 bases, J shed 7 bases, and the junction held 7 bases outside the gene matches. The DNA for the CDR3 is TGTGCCTGGAGTGTACGGGGCGGGAGGGGAGAGCAGTACTTC. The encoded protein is CAWSVRGGRGEQYF.

The CDR3 coding sequence is TGTGCCAGCAGCTACCGACTAGCGGCACACAATGAGCAGTTCTTC. Encoded protein: CASSYRLAAHNEQFF. The rearrangement uses TRBV11-3 and TRBJ2-1; TRBD2 agrees at 9 bases. The CDR3 totals 15 residues. Germline trimming cut 4 bases from V and 5 bases from J; bases unmatched to any gene: 6. Germline values: CDR1 SGHNT, CDR2 YENEEA.

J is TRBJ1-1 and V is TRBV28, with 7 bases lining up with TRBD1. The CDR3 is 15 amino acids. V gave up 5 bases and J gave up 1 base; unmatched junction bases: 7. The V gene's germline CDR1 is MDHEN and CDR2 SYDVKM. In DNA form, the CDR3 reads TGTGCCAGCAGTACCACAGGGGCAGGGAACACTGAAGCTTTCTTT. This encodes CASSTTGAGNTEAFF.

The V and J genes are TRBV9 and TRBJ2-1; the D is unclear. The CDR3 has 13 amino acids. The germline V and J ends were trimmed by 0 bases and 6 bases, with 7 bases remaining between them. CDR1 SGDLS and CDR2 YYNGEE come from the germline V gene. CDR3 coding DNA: TGTGCCAGCAGCGTAGGGCCCCCCAATGAGCAGTTCTTC. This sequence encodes CASSVGPPNEQFF.

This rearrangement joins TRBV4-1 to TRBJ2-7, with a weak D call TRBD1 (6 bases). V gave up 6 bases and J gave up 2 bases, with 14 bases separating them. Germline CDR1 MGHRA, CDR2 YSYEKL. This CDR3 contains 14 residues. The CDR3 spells CASSLRTATYEQYF. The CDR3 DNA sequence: TGCGCCAGCAGTCTTCGGACAGCTACCTACGAGCAGTACTTC.

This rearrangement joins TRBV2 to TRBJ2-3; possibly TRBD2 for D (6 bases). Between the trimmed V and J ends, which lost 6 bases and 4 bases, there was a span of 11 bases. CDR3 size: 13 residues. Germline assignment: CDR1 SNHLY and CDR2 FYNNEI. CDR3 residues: CASSAGGADTQYF. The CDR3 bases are TGTGCCAGCAGCGCCGGAGGGGCAGATACGCAGTATTTT.

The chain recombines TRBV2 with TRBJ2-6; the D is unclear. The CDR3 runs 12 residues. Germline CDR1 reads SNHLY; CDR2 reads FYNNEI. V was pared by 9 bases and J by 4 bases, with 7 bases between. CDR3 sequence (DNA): TGTGCCAGTAGGAGCGGGGCCAACGTCCTGACTTTC. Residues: CASRSGANVLTF.